This TCR beta chain was sequenced for a study of pediatric ulcerative colitis. The protocol was immunoSEQ multiplex PCR, while the TCRdb copy is restricted to in-frame clones and leaves out a portion. The sample includes approximately 40,000 clones, around 75% of them seen just once. Rectal tissue came from one to two pinch biopsies taken at colonoscopy. Trimming stripped 2 bases from V and 6 bases from J, with 16 bases between. The germline CDR1 and CDR2 sequences are MNHNS and SASEGT. The CDR3 loop spans 16 amino acids. V is TRBV6-1 and J is TRBJ2-2; perhaps TRBD1 as D (6 bases). This TCR derives from a boy between 10 and 17 years old with severe ulcerative colitis. What was sequenced was gut tissue. DNA of the CDR3: TGTGCCAGCAGTGAATCGAGGCAGGGGTTGGCCGGGGAGCTGTTTTTT. Amino acid sequence: CASSESRQGLAGELFF.